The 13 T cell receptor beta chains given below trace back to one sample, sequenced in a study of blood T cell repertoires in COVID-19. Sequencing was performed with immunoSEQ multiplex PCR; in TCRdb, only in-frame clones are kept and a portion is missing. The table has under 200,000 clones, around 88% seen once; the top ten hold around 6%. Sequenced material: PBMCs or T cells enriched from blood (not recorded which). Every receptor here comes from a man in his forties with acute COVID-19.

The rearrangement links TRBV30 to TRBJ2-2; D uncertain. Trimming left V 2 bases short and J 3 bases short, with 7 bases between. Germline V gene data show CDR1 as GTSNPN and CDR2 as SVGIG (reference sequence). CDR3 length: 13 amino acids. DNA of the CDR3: TGTGCCTGGAGTCCCGTCGACACCGGGGAGCTGTTTTTT. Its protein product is CAWSPVDTGELFF.

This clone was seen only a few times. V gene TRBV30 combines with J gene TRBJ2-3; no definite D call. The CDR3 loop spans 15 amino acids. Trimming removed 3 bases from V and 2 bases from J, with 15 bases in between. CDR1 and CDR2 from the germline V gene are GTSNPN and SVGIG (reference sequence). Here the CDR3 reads CAWSERKWNTDTQYF. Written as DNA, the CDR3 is TGTGCCTGGAGCGAGAGGAAATGGAACACAGATACGCAGTATTTT.

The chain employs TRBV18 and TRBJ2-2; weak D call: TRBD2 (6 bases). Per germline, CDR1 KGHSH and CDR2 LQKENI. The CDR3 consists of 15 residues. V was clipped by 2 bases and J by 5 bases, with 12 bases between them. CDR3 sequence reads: CASSPMGGRTGELFF. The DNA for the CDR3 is TGTGCCAGCTCACCAATGGGGGGTCGAACCGGGGAGCTGTTTTTT.

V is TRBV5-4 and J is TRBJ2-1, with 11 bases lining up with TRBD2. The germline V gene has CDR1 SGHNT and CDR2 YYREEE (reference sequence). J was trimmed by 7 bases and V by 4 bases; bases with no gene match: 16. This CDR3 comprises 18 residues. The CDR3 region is CASSLGYSGRAAANEQFF. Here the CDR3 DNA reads TGTGCCAGCAGCCTGGGGTATAGCGGGAGGGCCGCCGCAAATGAGCAGTTCTTC.

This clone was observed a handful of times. This CDR3 is CASCPQVGPMNTEAFF. The CDR3 nucleotides read TGTGCCAGCTGCCCCCAGGTGGGGCCTATGAACACTGAAGCTTTCTTT. The rearrangement uses TRBV2 and TRBJ1-1, with D perhaps matching TRBD1 (5 bases). CDR3 length: 16 amino acids. Germline V gene lookup returns CDR1 SNHLY and CDR2 FYNNEI. V was clipped by 8 bases and J by 0 bases, with 19 bases between them.

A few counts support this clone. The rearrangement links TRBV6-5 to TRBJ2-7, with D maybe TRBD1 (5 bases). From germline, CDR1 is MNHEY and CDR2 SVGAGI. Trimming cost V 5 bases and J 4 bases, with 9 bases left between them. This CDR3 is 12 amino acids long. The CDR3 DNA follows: TGTGCCAGCAGTCTAGACAGTTACGAGCAGTACTTC. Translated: CASSLDSYEQYF.

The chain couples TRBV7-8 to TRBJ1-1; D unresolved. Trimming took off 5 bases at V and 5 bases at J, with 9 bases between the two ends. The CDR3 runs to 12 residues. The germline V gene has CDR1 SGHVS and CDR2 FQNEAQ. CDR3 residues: CASSRDWTEAFF. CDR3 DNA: TGTGCCAGCAGCCGAGACTGGACTGAAGCTTTCTTT.

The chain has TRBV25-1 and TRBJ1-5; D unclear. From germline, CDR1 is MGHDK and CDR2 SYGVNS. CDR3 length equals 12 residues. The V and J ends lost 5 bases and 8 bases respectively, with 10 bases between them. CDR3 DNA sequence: TGTGCCAGCAGTACTCACTTGGAGCCCCAGCATTTT. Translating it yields CASSTHLEPQHF.

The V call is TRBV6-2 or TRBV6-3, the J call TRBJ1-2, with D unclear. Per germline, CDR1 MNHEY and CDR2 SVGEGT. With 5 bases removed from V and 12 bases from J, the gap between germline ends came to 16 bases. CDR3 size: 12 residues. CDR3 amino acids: CASSPTGSTNTF. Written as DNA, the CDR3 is TGTGCCAGCAGTCCGACCGGGAGCACGAACACCTTC.

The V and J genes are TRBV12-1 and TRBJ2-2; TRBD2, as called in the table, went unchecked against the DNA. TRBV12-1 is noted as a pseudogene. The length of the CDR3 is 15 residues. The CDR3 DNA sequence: TGTGCCAGCAGCCCCCTGAGACTAAACACCGGGGAGCTGTTTTTT. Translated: CASSPLRLNTGELFF.

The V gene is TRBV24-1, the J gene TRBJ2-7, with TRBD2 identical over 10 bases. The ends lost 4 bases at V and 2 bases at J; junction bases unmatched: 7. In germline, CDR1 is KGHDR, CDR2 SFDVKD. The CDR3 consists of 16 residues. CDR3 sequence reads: CATSDESGRGTYEQYF. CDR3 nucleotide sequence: TGTGCCACCAGTGACGAGAGCGGGAGGGGAACCTACGAGCAGTACTTC.

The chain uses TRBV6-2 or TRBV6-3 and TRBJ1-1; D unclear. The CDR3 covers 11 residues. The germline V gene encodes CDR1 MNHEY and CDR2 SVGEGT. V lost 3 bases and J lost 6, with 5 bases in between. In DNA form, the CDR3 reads TGTGCCAGCAGTTATAATGCTGAAGCTTTCTTT. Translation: CASSYNAEAFF.

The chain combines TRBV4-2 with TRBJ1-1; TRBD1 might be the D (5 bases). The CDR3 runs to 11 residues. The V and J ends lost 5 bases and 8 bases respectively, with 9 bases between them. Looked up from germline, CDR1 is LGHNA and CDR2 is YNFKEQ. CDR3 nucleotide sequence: TGTGCCAGCAGCGGGGGGGAAGAAGCTTTCTTT. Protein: CASSGGEEAFF.